A selection of T cell receptor beta chains follows, all from one sample in a study of Graves' ophthalmopathy and Graves' hyperthyroidism. In TCRdb, the multiplex PCR reads were re-called with MiXCR into one record per CDR3 protein. This sample yields over a million distinct CDR3 sequences, of which roughly two fifths are seen a single time; around 10% belongs to the top ten. Sequences were obtained from peripheral blood or thyroid tissue (not recorded which). The receptor set was obtained from an adult man with Graves' hyperthyroidism. The CDR3 runs from the conserved cysteine through the conserved F or W. A D gene is named only where the DNA matches it firmly. Clone size appears in some rows only: once, few, many, or a class for an expanded clone.

V gene	clone size	D gene	J gene	CDR3 protein	CDR3 DNA
TRBV29-1	NA	NA	TRBJ1-4	CSVAGQGKLFF	TGCAGCGTTGCCGGGCAGGGGAAACTGTTTTTT
TRBV9	few	NA	TRBJ1-2	CASSEISPAPNYGYTF	TGTGCCAGCAGCGAGATATCTCCAGCCCCTAACTATGGCTACACCTTC
TRBV10-2	many	NA	TRBJ1-2	CASSVGQGVGYTF	TGCGCCAGCAGTGTCGGCCAGGGTGTCGGCTACACCTTC
TRBV12-3/TRBV12-4	few	NA	TRBJ2-5	CASSAGPAVGETQYF	TGTGCCAGCAGTGCGGGCCCCGCTGTGGGAGAGACCCAGTACTTC
TRBV20-1	many	NA	TRBJ2-7	CSARGERSSISYEQYF	TGCAGTGCTAGAGGGGAGAGGAGCTCAATCTCCTACGAGCAGTACTTC
TRBV7-9	NA	NA	TRBJ2-7	CASSATGASYEQYF	TGTGCCAGCAGTGCCACAGGTGCTTCCTACGAGCAGTACTTC
TRBV29-1	NA	NA	TRBJ2-1	CSVETLGNEQFF	TGCAGCGTTGAAACCCTAGGGAATGAGCAGTTCTTC
TRBV20-1	many	TRBD1	TRBJ1-4	CSASDRGSEKLFF	TGCAGTGCTTCAGACAGGGGATCAGAAAAACTGTTTTTT
TRBV4-3	NA	NA	TRBJ1-2	CASSQVSRGADGYTF	TGCGCCAGCAGCCAAGTGTCCCGGGGTGCGGATGGCTACACCTTC
TRBV30	NA	NA	TRBJ1-1	CAWSAYLNTEAFF	TGTGCCTGGAGTGCTTACTTGAACACTGAAGCTTTCTTT
TRBV5-1	NA	TRBD2	TRBJ2-2	CASSLLATNTGELFF	TGCGCCAGCAGCTTACTAGCGACGAACACCGGGGAGCTGTTTTTT
TRBV29-1	NA	NA	TRBJ2-7	CSVDREGPREQYF	TGCAGCGTTGACAGGGAAGGGCCGAGGGAGCAGTACTTC
TRBV24-1	NA	TRBD2	TRBJ2-3	CATSDSGLASDTQYF	TGTGCCACCAGTGATAGCGGACTAGCCTCCGATACGCAGTATTTT
TRBV7-8	many	TRBD1	TRBJ1-4	CASSTGDSKNEKLFF	TGTGCCAGCAGCACCGGGGACAGTAAAAATGAAAAACTGTTTTTT
TRBV7-9	NA	NA	TRBJ1-4	CASRQVATNEKLFF	TGTGCCAGCAGACAAGTTGCAACTAATGAAAAACTGTTTTTT
TRBV10-2	NA	NA	TRBJ1-1	CASSAGLAGMNTEAFF	TGCGCCAGCAGTGCCGGACTAGCGGGAATGAACACTGAAGCTTTCTTT
TRBV7-2	NA	NA	TRBJ2-3	CASSLGSWGTDTQYF	TGTGCCAGCAGCTTAGGCTCGTGGGGCACAGATACGCAGTATTTT
TRBV28	few	NA	TRBJ2-5	CASTLSGETQYF	TGTGCCAGCACCCTCTCAGGAGAGACCCAGTACTTC
TRBV2	NA	TRBD2	TRBJ2-2	CASSEVAGPTGELFF	TGTGCCAGCAGTGAAGTAGCGGGACCCACCGGGGAGCTGTTTTTT
TRBV25-1	NA	TRBD1	TRBJ1-2	CASKIFGQGGYGYTF	TGTGCCAGCAAAATCTTCGGACAGGGTGGATATGGCTACACCTTC
TRBV30	NA	NA	TRBJ1-2	CAWDRDGYNYGYTF	TGTGCCTGGGACCGGGACGGATATAACTATGGCTACACCTTC
TRBV7-2	many	TRBD1	TRBJ2-7	CASSFDRGRHEQYF	TGTGCCAGCAGCTTCGACAGGGGGCGTCACGAGCAGTACTTC
TRBV6-5	few	TRBD2	TRBJ2-5	CASSLLAGRGDQYF	TGTGCCAGCAGTTTGCTAGCGGGCCGAGGGGACCAGTACTTC
TRBV10-2	NA	TRBD2	TRBJ2-7	CASSERTSGNYEQYF	TGCGCCAGCAGTGAACGGACTAGCGGGAACTACGAGCAGTACTTC
TRBV12-3/TRBV12-4	few	NA	TRBJ1-1	CASSFTGAEAFF	TGTGCCAGCAGTTTTACGGGGGCTGAAGCTTTCTTT
TRBV20-1	NA	NA	TRBJ1-2	CSARDGSGRNYGYTF	TGCAGTGCTAGAGATGGTTCCGGCAGGAACTATGGCTACACCTTC
TRBV3-1	many	NA	TRBJ1-1	CASSQEAMNTEAFF	TGTGCCAGCAGCCAAGAGGCAATGAACACTGAAGCTTTCTTT
TRBV7-2	NA	TRBD1	TRBJ2-2	CASSRDRISGELFF	TGTGCCAGCAGCAGGGACAGAATTTCCGGGGAGCTGTTTTTT
TRBV20-1	NA	NA	TRBJ1-5	CSANTGQGQPQHF	TGCAGTGCTAATACAGGGCAAGGTCAGCCCCAGCATTTT
TRBV6-5	many	NA	TRBJ1-1	CASSYIPNTEAFF	TGTGCCAGCAGTTACATCCCGAACACTGAAGCTTTCTTT
TRBV10-3	NA	TRBD1	TRBJ1-1	CAIRIQDRLNTEAFF	TGTGCCATCAGGATACAGGACAGGCTTAACACTGAAGCTTTCTTT
TRBV2	NA	NA	TRBJ1-1	CASNGQYVMNTEAFF	TGTGCCAGCAATGGACAGTATGTCATGAACACTGAAGCTTTCTTT
TRBV14	many	NA	TRBJ2-7	CASSQQGVYYEQYF	TGTGCCAGCAGCCAACAAGGGGTCTACTACGAGCAGTACTTC
TRBV20-1	NA	TRBD2	TRBJ2-7	CSARELSGGAGYEQYF	TGCAGTGCTAGAGAGTTAAGCGGGGGGGCCGGGTACGAGCAGTACTTC
TRBV20-1	many	NA	TRBJ1-1	CSASRRSTEAFF	TGCAGTGCCAGCAGGAGGTCCACTGAAGCTTTCTTT
TRBV12-3/TRBV12-4	few	NA	TRBJ1-4	CASSLMSATNEKLFF	TGTGCCAGCAGTTTGATGTCAGCAACTAATGAAAAACTGTTTTTT
TRBV6-2/TRBV6-3	NA	NA	TRBJ2-5	CASSYDLTQYF	TGTGCCAGCAGTTACGATTTGACCCAGTACTTC
TRBV5-1	few	NA	TRBJ1-3	CASSLDGLSGNTIYF	TGCGCCAGCAGCTTAGACGGGCTCTCTGGAAACACCATATATTTT
TRBV28	NA	NA	TRBJ2-5	CASTEGVQETQYF	TGTGCCAGCACGGAGGGGGTCCAAGAGACCCAGTACTTC
TRBV7-2	NA	TRBD1	TRBJ2-5	CASSSGTGDWETQYF	TGTGCCAGCAGCTCGGGGACAGGGGATTGGGAGACCCAGTACTTC
TRBV25-1	NA	NA	TRBJ1-1	CASVVVGWTEAFF	TGTGCCAGCGTTGTGGTTGGGTGGACTGAAGCTTTCTTT
TRBV19	many	NA	TRBJ1-5	CASSSRRATNQPQHF	TGTGCCAGTAGTTCTAGGAGGGCTACGAATCAGCCCCAGCATTTT
TRBV7-3	many	NA	TRBJ1-2	CASSLMGREDGGYTF	TGTGCCAGCAGCTTAATGGGTCGGGAAGACGGCGGCTACACCTTC
TRBV7-2	NA	NA	TRBJ1-1	CASSSGPRGTEAFF	TGTGCCAGCAGCTCCGGGCCTAGAGGCACTGAAGCTTTCTTT
TRBV7-2	NA	NA	TRBJ2-5	CASSQDVFRQETQYF	TGCGCCAGCAGCCAAGACGTTTTCCGACAAGAGACCCAGTACTTC